This record covers a single T cell receptor (beta chain). The data were obtained in a study of human T cells and chemical hapten exposure. TCRdb analysed the RACE reads with MiXCR anew, one entry per CDR3 protein. The data contain approximately 370,000 distinct CDR3 sequences, 5.5% of them singletons. Per the germline V gene, CDR1 is MGHRA and CDR2 is YSYEKL. Deletions cut 0 bases from V and 8 bases from J, with 13 bases between. This CDR3 contains 14 residues. Specified time point: pre-sensitization, week 0. Described treatment: therapeutic diphenylcyclopropenone sensitization with weekly scalp DPC. Source: whole blood, taken in connection with sensitization to the hapten diphenylcyclopropenone (DPC). The TCR comes from a woman aged 18 to 35 with alopecia areata. Some clones in this sample may be carry-over from other donors' samples. The chain uses TRBV4-1 and TRBJ1-2, with a weak D call TRBD1 (5 bases). CDR3 nucleotide sequence: TGCGCCAGCAGCCAAGAGAGTCGGGGGAAGGGCTACACCTTC. This codes for CASSQESRGKGYTF.